The source of this TCR beta chain is a study of spatial heterogeneity in lung cancer. Every TCR cDNA molecule bore its own unique molecular identifier. From the 5' RACE reads, TCRdb called clonotypes with MiXCR, one entry per CDR3 protein. This table holds about 100,000 distinct CDR3 sequences, approximately 4% found once. In this sample, this clonotype turned up many times. Its antigen is currently unknown. Time point meaning: sample taken at primary tumor resection. Broader study findings: One measure, the expanded intratumoral alpha and beta TCR count, tracked tumor mutation counts.

The CDR3 sequence is 15 residues long. Germline V gives CDR1 MDHEN, CDR2 SYDVKM. The V gene lost 6 bases and the J gene lost 0 bases, with 12 bases spanning the gap. The specimen was lung tumor tissue, collected at surgery. This clonotype originated in a male donor with early-stage non-small cell lung cancer. The chain carries TRBV28 and TRBJ2-1; a possible D gene is TRBD2 (6 bases). CDR3 nucleotide sequence: TGTGCCAGCAGGCGCGGGGAGCACTCCTACAATGAGCAGTTCTTC. Encoded protein: CASRRGEHSYNEQFF.